The T cell receptor beta chain under discussion was sequenced for a study of identical twins. Study observations and caveats: Memory repertoires lacked the insertion deficit that abundant cord blood beta clonotypes showed. Sequences that were beta out-of-frame showed weaker excess twin sharing. There is a chance that invariant MAIT and iNKT cells partially muddied zero-insertion analyses.

A remark on this clonotype: The target antigen is unknown.

The CDR3 runs 15 residues. V was cut by 5 bases and J by 5 bases, with 17 bases left in between. The germline V gene has CDR1 PRHDT and CDR2 FYEKMQ (reference sequence). From the 5' RACE reads, TCRdb called clonotypes with MiXCR, one entry per CDR3 protein. Of roughly 1,500,000 distinct CDR3 sequences listed, roughly a third are singletons. V is TRBV13 and J is TRBJ2-3; D possibly corresponds to TRBD1 (5 bases). The sample was cord blood. This TCR derives from a newborn girl in good health. The CDR3, as DNA: TGTGCCAGCAGCAGGGGTGGACGCTACATAGATACGCAGTATTTT. Translating gives CASSRGGRYIDTQYF.